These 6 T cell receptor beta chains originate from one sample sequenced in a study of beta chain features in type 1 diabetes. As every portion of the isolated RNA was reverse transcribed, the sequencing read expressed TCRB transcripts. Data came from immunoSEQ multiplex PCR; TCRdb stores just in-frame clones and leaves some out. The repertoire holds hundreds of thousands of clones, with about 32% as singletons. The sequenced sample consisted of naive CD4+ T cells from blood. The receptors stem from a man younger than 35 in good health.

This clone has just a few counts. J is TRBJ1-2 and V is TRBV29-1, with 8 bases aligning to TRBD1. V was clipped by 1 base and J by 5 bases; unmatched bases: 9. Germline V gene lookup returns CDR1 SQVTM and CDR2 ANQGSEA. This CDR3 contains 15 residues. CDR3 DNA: TGCAGCGTTGAAGTGTTGGACAGGGCGAGGTATGGCTACACCTTC. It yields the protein CSVEVLDRARYGYTF.

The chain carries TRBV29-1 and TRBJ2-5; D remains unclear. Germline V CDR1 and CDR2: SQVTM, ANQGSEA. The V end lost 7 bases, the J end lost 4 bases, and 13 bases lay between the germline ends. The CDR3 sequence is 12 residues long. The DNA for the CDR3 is TGCAGCGCAGCTCTAGGTCGAGAGACCCAGTACTTC. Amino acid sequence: CSAALGRETQYF.

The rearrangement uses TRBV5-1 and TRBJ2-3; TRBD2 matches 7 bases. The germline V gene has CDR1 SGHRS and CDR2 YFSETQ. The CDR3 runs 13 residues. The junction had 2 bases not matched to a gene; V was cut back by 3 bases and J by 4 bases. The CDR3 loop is CASSWAGADTQYF. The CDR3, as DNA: TGCGCCAGCAGCTGGGCGGGAGCAGATACGCAGTATTTT.

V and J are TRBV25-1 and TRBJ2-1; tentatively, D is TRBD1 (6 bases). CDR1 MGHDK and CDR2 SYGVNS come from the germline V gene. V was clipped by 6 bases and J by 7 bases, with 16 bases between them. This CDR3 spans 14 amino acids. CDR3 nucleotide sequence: TGTGCCAGCAGCCCTTATCTGGGGGCGAATGAGCAGTTCTTC. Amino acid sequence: CASSPYLGANEQFF. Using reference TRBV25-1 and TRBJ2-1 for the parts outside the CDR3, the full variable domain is EADIYQTPRYLVIGTGKKITLECSQTMGHDKMYWYQQDPGMELHLIHYSYGVNSTEKGDLSSESTVSRIRTEHFPLTLESARPSHTSQYLCASSPYLGANEQFFGPGTRLTVL.

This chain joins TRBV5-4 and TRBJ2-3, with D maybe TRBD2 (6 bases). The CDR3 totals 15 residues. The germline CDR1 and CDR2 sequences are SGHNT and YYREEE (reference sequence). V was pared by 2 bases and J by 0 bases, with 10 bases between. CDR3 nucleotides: TGTGCCAGCAGCTTTAGCGGAGCTAGCACAGATACGCAGTATTTT. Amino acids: CASSFSGASTDTQYF.

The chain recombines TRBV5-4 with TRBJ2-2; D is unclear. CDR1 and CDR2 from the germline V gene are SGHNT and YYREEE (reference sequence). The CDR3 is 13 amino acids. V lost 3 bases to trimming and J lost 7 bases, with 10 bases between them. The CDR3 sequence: CASSSDFLGELFF. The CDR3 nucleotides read TGTGCCAGCAGCTCCGACTTCCTCGGGGAGCTGTTTTTT.